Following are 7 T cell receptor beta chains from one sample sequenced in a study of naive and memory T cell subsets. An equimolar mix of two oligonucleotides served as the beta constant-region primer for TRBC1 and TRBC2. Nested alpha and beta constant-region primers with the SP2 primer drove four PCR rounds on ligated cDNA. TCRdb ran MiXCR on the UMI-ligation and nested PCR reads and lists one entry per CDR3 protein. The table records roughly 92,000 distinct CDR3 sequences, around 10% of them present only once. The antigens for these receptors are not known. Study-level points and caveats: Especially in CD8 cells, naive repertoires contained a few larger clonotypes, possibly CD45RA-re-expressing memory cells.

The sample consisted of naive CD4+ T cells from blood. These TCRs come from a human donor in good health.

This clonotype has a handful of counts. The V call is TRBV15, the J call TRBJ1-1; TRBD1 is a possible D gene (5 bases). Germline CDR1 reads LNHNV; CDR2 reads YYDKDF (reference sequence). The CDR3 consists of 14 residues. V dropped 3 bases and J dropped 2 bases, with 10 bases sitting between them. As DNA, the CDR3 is TGTGCCACCAGCAGCCCGGGACTTAACACTGAAGCTTTCTTT. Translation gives CATSSPGLNTEAFF.

The CDR3 DNA reads as TGCAGCGTTGAAGATACGGGATTCAGCCCGAACTATGGCTACACCTTC. It specifies CSVEDTGFSPNYGYTF. The chain has TRBV29-1 and TRBJ1-2; D gene uncertain. This CDR3 contains 16 residues. With 0 bases removed from V and 2 bases from J, the gap between germline ends came to 16 bases. Germline loops: CDR1 SQVTM, CDR2 ANQGSEA.

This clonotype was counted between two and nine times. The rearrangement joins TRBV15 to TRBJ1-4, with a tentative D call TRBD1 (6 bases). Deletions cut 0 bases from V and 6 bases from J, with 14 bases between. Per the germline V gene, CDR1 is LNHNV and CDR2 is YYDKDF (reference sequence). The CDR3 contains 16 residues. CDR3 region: CATSRDRFAGDEKLFF. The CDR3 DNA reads TGTGCCACCAGCAGAGATCGATTCGCAGGGGATGAAAAACTGTTTTTT.

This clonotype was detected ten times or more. CDR3 bases: TGCAGTGCTAGAGATAATAGTGGGAGGGCCTTGAAGGGCGGTGAGCAGTTCTTC. Translation: CSARDNSGRALKGGEQFF. This chain uses TRBV20-1 with TRBJ2-1; 7 bases fit TRBD2. From germline, CDR1 is DFQATT and CDR2 SNEGSKA (reference sequence). The V gene end was trimmed by 0 bases and the J gene end by 9 bases; junction bases not matched to a gene: 20. This CDR3 has 18 residues.

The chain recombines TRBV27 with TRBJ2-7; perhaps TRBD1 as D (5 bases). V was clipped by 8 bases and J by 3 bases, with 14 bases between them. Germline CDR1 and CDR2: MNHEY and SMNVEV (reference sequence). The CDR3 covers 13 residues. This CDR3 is CASEIGRGYEQYF. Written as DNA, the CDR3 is TGTGCCAGCGAGATAGGAAGGGGCTACGAGCAGTACTTC.

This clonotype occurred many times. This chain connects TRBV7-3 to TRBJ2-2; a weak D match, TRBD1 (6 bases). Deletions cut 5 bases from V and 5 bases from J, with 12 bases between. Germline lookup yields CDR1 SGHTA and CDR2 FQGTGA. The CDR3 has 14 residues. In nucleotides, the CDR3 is TGTGCCAGCAGCAGAAACAGGGTTACCGGGGAGCTGTTTTTT. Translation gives CASSRNRVTGELFF.

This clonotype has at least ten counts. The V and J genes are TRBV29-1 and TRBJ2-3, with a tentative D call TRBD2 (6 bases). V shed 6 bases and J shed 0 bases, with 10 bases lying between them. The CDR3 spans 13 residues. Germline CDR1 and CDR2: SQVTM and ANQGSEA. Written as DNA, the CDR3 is TGCAGCGTCGGACTACGGAGCACAGATACGCAGTATTTT. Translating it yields CSVGLRSTDTQYF.